The 19 T cell receptor beta chains presented below share a single source sample, sequenced in a study of T-cell memory formation after mild COVID-19. From the 5' RACE reads, TCRdb called clonotypes with MiXCR, one entry per CDR3 protein. The sample has approximately 340,000 distinct CDR3 sequences, 15% to 20% seen once. The sequenced sample consisted of PBMCs or a T cell subset sorted from them (not recorded which). The source is a man between 18 and 35 years old who had mild COVID-19 (a few samples of this study predate the infection). Cell type and time point are not known.

V and J are TRBV7-2 and TRBJ2-3, with 8 bases that match TRBD2. CDR1 and CDR2 from the germline V gene are SGHTA and FQGNSA. The J segment lost 4 bases and the V segment lost 5 bases, leaving 11 bases of the junction unmatched. This CDR3 comprises 16 residues. CDR3 nucleotide sequence: TGTGCCAGCAGCCCGCACGCCGGACTAGCCGCAGATACGCAGTATTTT. Its translation: CASSPHAGLAADTQYF.

The chain links TRBV7-8 to TRBJ1-1; D gene ambiguous. The length of the CDR3 is 14 residues. From germline, CDR1 is SGHVS and CDR2 FQNEAQ. Trimming pared 1 base from V and 8 bases from J, leaving 14 bases between. The CDR3 protein is CASSLEGEGGEAFF. The CDR3 bases are TGTGCCAGCAGCTTAGAGGGAGAGGGAGGAGAAGCTTTCTTT.

The DNA for the CDR3 is TGTGCCAGCACCCAAGTATGGTTCGATGGCTACACCTTC. Amino acid sequence: CASTQVWFDGYTF. The chain has TRBV7-2 and TRBJ1-2; D remains ambiguous. V was pared by 7 bases and J by 6 bases, with 15 bases between. CDR3 length: 13 residues. Germline V gene data show CDR1 as SGHTA and CDR2 as FQGNSA. The entire variable domain, with the rest obtained from reference TRBV7-2 and TRBJ1-2, is as follows: GAGVSQSPSNKVTEKGKDVELRCDPISGHTALYWYRQSLGQGLEFLIYFQGNSAPDKSGLPSDRFSAERTGGSVSTLTIQRTQQEDSAVYLCASTQVWFDGYTFGSGTRLTVV.

J is TRBJ2-7 and V is TRBV20-1, with 9 bases that match TRBD2. Germline trimming cut 3 bases from V and 0 bases from J; bases unmatched to any gene: 6. CDR3 size: 15 residues. The germline gives CDR1 DFQATT, CDR2 SNEGSKA (reference sequence). The CDR3 loop is CSARKAGGDSYEQYV. CDR3 nucleotides: TGCAGTGCTAGGAAAGCGGGGGGCGACTCCTACGAGCAGTACGTC.

The table lists this clonotype with a few counts. The chain joins TRBV21-1 to TRBJ2-2; the table assigns TRBD2, which was not confirmed against the DNA. TRBV21-1 is a listed pseudogene. This CDR3 has 18 amino acids. CDR3 sequence reads: CASSKAPPLPPSTGELFF. The DNA for the CDR3 is TGTGCCAGCAGCAAAGCCCCGCCCCTCCCCCCGAGCACCGGGGAGCTGTTTTTT.

This clonotype occurred a few times. The chain employs TRBV6-5 and TRBJ2-1, with no clear D. Trimming removed 0 bases at V and 7 bases at J, with 10 bases between. The CDR3 sequence is 14 residues long. Germline V lookup: CDR1 MNHEY, CDR2 SVGAGI. In nucleotides, the CDR3 is TGTGCCAGCAGTTACTCGAAGGCGGTTAATGAGCAGTTCTTC. It specifies CASSYSKAVNEQFF.

The chain recombines TRBV29-1 with TRBJ1-1, with D possibly being TRBD1 (5 bases). CDR3 size: 13 residues. V lost 7 bases and J 0 bases, leaving 12 bases between the germline ends. The germline V gene has CDR1 SQVTM and CDR2 ANQGSEA. The CDR3 loop reads CSANRPMNTEAFF. In nucleotides, the CDR3 is TGCAGCGCCAACAGGCCCATGAACACTGAAGCTTTCTTT.

The chain has TRBV12-3 or TRBV12-4 and TRBJ2-1; D ambiguous. The CDR3 has 14 residues. The ends were cut back, 3 bases at V and 4 bases at J, with 10 bases in the middle. The CDR3 loop is CASSLRWEYNEQFF. Here the CDR3 DNA reads TGTGCCAGCAGTTTGCGCTGGGAATACAATGAGCAGTTCTTC.

Only a few counts were recorded for this clonotype. The V call is TRBV4-1, the J call TRBJ2-2, with a tentative D call TRBD2 (6 bases). The CDR3 spans 16 residues. The V and J ends lost 0 bases and 6 bases respectively, with 14 bases between them. CDR1 is MGHRA and CDR2 is YSYEKL in the germline V gene. DNA for the CDR3: TGCGCCAGCAGCCAAGATATGGGAGGCGAGGCCGGGGAGCTGTTTTTT. Its translation is CASSQDMGGEAGELFF.

The rearrangement uses TRBV6-1 and TRBJ1-2, with D unresolved. Per germline, CDR1 MNHNS and CDR2 SASEGT. V lost 7 bases to trimming and J lost 1 base, with 13 bases between them. The CDR3 spans 14 residues. CDR3 protein: CASNNHPFNYGYTF. The CDR3 DNA is TGTGCCAGCAACAACCACCCTTTTAACTATGGCTACACCTTC.

This clonotype was observed a few times. This chain uses TRBV27 with TRBJ1-6; D is undetermined. Trimming left V 6 bases short and J 7 bases short, with 19 bases between. The CDR3 has 16 residues. Looked up from germline, CDR1 is MNHEY and CDR2 is SMNVEV (reference sequence). The CDR3 DNA is TGTGCCAGCAGACCATACGGTTACATAGTGAATTCACCCCTCCACTTT. It is translated as CASRPYGYIVNSPLHF.

J is TRBJ2-3 and V is TRBV20-1; maybe TRBD2 (5 bases). CDR3 length: 13 residues. The germline CDR1 and CDR2 sequences are DFQATT and SNEGSKA (reference sequence). CDR3 nucleotides: TGCACCGGAGAGGGTAGCGGCACAGATACGCAGTATTTT. Translating gives CTGEGSGTDTQYF.

The rearrangement links TRBV20-1 to TRBJ2-7; 7 positions match TRBD1. Per the germline V gene, CDR1 is DFQATT and CDR2 is SNEGSKA (reference sequence). The CDR3 extends over 13 amino acids. Trimming cost V 3 bases and J 3 bases; bases outside gene matches: 5. The CDR3 is CSARYRGNYEQYF. The DNA of the CDR3 is TGCAGTGCTAGGTACAGGGGTAACTACGAGCAGTACTTC.

The rearrangement uses TRBV24-1 and TRBJ2-5; D is uncertain. The length of the CDR3 is 13 residues. Germline V gene sequence: CDR1 KGHDR, CDR2 SFDVKD. Trimming took 4 bases from V and 5 from J, leaving 10 bases between them. This chain's CDR3 is CATSEGADETQYF. The CDR3 coding sequence is TGTGCCACCAGTGAGGGTGCTGATGAGACCCAGTACTTC.

Ten or more counts support this clonotype. The rearrangement uses TRBV5-1 and TRBJ2-1; D remains unclear. The ends were cut back, 5 bases at V and 2 bases at J, with 14 bases in the middle. The CDR3 covers 15 residues. CDR1 is SGHRS, CDR2 YFSETQ, per germline. This CDR3 is CASRARPGAYNEQFF. DNA for the CDR3: TGCGCCAGCAGAGCGAGGCCTGGGGCCTACAATGAGCAGTTCTTC.

This clonotype was seen a handful of times. CDR3: CATFIGQGSYGYTF. CDR3 in DNA: TGCGCCACCTTTATTGGACAGGGGAGCTATGGCTACACCTTC. V is TRBV10-1 and J is TRBJ1-2, with TRBD1 matching 9 bases. The V gene's germline CDR1 is WNHNN and CDR2 SYGVQD (reference sequence). Trimming cost V 10 bases and J 4 bases; bases outside gene matches: 10. This CDR3 comprises 14 residues.

The chain combines TRBV27 with TRBJ2-2; D is uncertain. This CDR3 has 16 amino acids. Germline V gene lookup returns CDR1 MNHEY and CDR2 SMNVEV (reference sequence). V lost 0 bases, J lost 4 bases, and 12 bases lay in between. CDR3 nucleotide sequence: TGTGCCAGCAGTTTATCCCTGGGTATGGCCACCGGGGAGCTGTTTTTT. Translating it yields CASSLSLGMATGELFF.

This clonotype appeared a few times. The chain links TRBV19 to TRBJ1-1; 10 bases line up with TRBD1. Losses at the gene ends were 5 bases for V and 5 bases for J; bases not matched to a gene: 14. The CDR3 totals 17 residues. Germline CDR1 and CDR2: LNHDA and SQIVND (reference sequence). This CDR3 reads CASSPGTGALLPTEAFF. CDR3 DNA sequence: TGTGCCAGTAGTCCCGGGACAGGGGCCCTCCTTCCTACTGAAGCTTTCTTT.

The chain uses TRBV20-1 and TRBJ2-7; TRBD1 agrees at 7 bases. There are 13 residues in the CDR3. V gave up 6 bases and J gave up 4 bases; unmatched junction bases: 9. In germline, CDR1 is DFQATT, CDR2 SNEGSKA (reference sequence). The CDR3 loop reads CSAHGTATYEQYV. The CDR3 DNA follows: TGCAGTGCCCACGGGACAGCTACATACGAGCAGTACGTC.